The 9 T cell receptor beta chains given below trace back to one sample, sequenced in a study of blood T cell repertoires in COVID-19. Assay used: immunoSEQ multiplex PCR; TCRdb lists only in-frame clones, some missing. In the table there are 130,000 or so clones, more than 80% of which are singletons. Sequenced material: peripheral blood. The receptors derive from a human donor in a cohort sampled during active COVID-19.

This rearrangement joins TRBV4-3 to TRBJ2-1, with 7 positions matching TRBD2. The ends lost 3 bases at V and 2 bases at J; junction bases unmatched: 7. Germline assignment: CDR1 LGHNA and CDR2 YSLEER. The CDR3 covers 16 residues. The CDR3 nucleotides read TGCGCCAGCAGCCACTCCCTAGCGGCAACCTACAATGAGCAGTTCTTC. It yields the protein CASSHSLAATYNEQFF.

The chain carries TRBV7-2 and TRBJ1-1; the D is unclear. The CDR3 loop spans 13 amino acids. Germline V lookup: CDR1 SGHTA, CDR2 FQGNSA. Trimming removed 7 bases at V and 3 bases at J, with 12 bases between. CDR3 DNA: TGTGCCAGCAACATGAGGGTGGACACTGAAGCTTTCTTT. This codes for CASNMRVDTEAFF.

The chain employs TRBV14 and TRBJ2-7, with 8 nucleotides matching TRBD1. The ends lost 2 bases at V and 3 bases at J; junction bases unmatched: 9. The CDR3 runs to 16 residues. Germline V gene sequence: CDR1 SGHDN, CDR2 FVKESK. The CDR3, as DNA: TGTGCCAGCAGCCAAAGCGTACAGGGGGGCCGCTACGAGCAGTACTTC. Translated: CASSQSVQGGRYEQYF.

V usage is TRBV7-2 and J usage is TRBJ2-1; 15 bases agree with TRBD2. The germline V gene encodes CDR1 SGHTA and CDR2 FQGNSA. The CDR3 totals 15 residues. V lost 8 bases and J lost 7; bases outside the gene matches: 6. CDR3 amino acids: CASGAGTSGRNEQFF. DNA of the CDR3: TGTGCCAGCGGGGCCGGGACTAGCGGGAGGAATGAGCAGTTCTTC.

In DNA, the CDR3 is TGTGCCAGCAGTTACACGACAGGAGTCTATGGCTACACCTTC. Protein sequence: CASSYTTGVYGYTF. This chain connects TRBV6-5 to TRBJ1-2; a possible D gene is TRBD1 (6 bases). There are 14 residues in the CDR3. Germline V lookup: CDR1 MNHEY, CDR2 SVGAGI. The V end lost 2 bases, the J end lost 4 bases, and 11 bases lay between the germline ends.

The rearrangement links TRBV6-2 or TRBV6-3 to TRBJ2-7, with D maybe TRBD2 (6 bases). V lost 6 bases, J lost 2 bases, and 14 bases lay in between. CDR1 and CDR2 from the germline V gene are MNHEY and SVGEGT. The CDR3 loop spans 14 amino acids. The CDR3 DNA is TGTGCCAGCAGCCGCGGCGGGGCCACCTACGAGCAGTACGTC. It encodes CASSRGGATYEQYV.

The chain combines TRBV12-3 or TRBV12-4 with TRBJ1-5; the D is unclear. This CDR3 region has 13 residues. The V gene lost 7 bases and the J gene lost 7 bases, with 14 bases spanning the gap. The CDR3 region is CASMSRVGQPQHF. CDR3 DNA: TGTGCCAGCATGTCGCGGGTCGGGCAGCCCCAGCATTTT.

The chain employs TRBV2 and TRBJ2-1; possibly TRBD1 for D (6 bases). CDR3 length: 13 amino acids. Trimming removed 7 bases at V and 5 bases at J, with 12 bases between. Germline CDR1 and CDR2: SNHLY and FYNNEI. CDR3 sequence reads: CASKITGNNEQFF. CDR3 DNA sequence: TGTGCCAGCAAGATAACAGGGAACAATGAGCAGTTCTTC.

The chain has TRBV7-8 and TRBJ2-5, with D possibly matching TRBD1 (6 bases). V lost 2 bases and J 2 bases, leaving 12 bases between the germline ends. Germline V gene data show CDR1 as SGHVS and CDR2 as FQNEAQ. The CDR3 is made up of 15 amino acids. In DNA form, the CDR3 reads TGTGCCAGCAGCTTACGGGAAGGACAGCAAGAGACCCAGTACTTC. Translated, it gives CASSLREGQQETQYF.